These T cell receptor beta chains were read from a single sample in a study of blood T cell repertoires in COVID-19. Generated by immunoSEQ multiplex PCR, the TCRdb table keeps only in-frame clones and is missing some. The sample gives over 65,000 clones, roughly 85% of which show up once; around a quarter is in the top ten. Sequenced: peripheral blood. Receptor source: a man between 50 and 59 years old with active or convalescent COVID-19. CDR3s leave out the opening cysteine and the closing phenylalanine or tryptophan.

v_call cdr3_aa
TRBV19 ASRSTGDNQPQH
TRBV18 ASSDRWQGWDEQY
TRBV18 ASSPSQNTEAF
TRBV9 ASSPWLPLGTDTQY
TRBV29-1 SVWNGASNQPQH
TRBV28 ASSPPQEKLF
TRBV19 ASSIGRSGGGAFGVSETQY
TRBV9 ASSLTGGEQPQH
TRBV19 ASSRDREETQY
TRBV3-1/TRBV3-2 ASSQDAVPGNTIY
TRBV11-2 ASSWNPGLSTPF
TRBV7-9 ASSSGGNNQPQH
TRBV2 ASSAKLGAFPGELF
TRBV6-2/TRBV6-3 ASSRAFSGANVLT
TRBV27 ASRAGFATGELF
TRBV27 ASSFFGQGNEKLF
TRBV19 ASSIVWRQRNEKLF
TRBV28 ASSLMGYGTANTGELF
TRBV24-1 ATSDSGQGPLGGYT
TRBV29-1 SVAEPRLEQF
TRBV2 ASSGAGPLYNEQF
TRBV6-5 AVQKRDRGHEQY
TRBV18 ASSPPSTGGLETQY
TRBV2 ASSEARGGEQY
TRBV12-5 ASGLSVGQGAREQY
TRBV4-2 ASSQAGLAGGPQF
TRBV5-1 ASSLVVGDAYEQY
TRBV10-3 ASSSPGQGAYEQY
TRBV5-1 ASSAGTGDYNSPLH
TRBV2 ASTEEGQLGSPLH
TRBV7-2 ASSPARAEAF
TRBV24-1 ATTGQGRSPLH
TRBV3-1/TRBV3-2 ASSQASPSGRPTDTQY
TRBV5-4 ASSPGQFNSPLH
TRBV2 ASSVGGDSTEGYT
TRBV29-1 SVDNAGDYGYT
TRBV7-9 ASSLGATAQETQY
TRBV5-1 ASSTRTGVYEQY
TRBV19 ASSSTDRGRNEQF
TRBV5-6 ASSFRGGAVQY
TRBV9 ASSGPGQAATEAF
TRBV2 ASSVGQGVTAHGYT
TRBV5-1 ASSPTTPGTTNEQF
TRBV29-1 SVEDYTEAF
TRBV19 ASSTRDRDMWEQY
TRBV19 ASSRVTQGAETQY
TRBV6-6 ASSPGQGGPYEQY
TRBV5-6 ASSLASGRTRFYNEQF